The rows below give T cell receptor beta chains drawn from one sample of a study of cytomegalovirus exposure and HLA in healthy donors. Libraries were prepared by immunoSEQ multiplex PCR; TCRdb keeps only in-frame clonotypes and omits some of them. In the table there are about 35,000 clones, about 80% of which are singletons. The source material was PBMCs. These receptor sequences come from a male donor in good health and CMV-seronegative. Each CDR3 is given with its conserved first and last residue. Fields, in order: J gene, V gene, clone size, D gene, CDR3 DNA, CDR3 protein. A D gene is named only where the DNA matches it firmly. The size entry is marked missing in some rows and otherwise reads once, few, many or a size class.

TRBJ1-2 | TRBV5-4 | . | TRBD1 | TGTGCCAGCAGCTTGGTTTCGTGGGACAGGACTTCGAGCTACACCTTC | CASSLVSWDRTSSYTF
TRBJ1-4 | TRBV28 | . | TRBD1 | TGTGCCAGCAGAGACTCAGGGGGCGGGATTAATGAAAAACTGTTTTTT | CASRDSGGGINEKLFF
TRBJ2-7 | TRBV6-1 | . | TRBD1 | TGTGCCAGCAGTGCGGGACAGTGGTACGAGCAGTACTTC | CASSAGQWYEQYF
TRBJ1-2 | TRBV6-5 | . | . | TGTGCCAGCAGTTACGGGCAGGGGTTTTATGGCTACACCTTC | CASSYGQGFYGYTF
TRBJ2-2 | TRBV5-6 | . | . | TGTGCCAGCAGGAGGTGGAACACCGGGGAGCTGTTTTTT | CASRRWNTGELFF
TRBJ2-5 | TRBV30 | . | TRBD2 | TGTGCCTGGGAGATAGCGGGGGGAAAGACCCAGTACTTC | CAWEIAGGKTQYF
TRBJ2-1 | TRBV5-4 | . | TRBD2 | TGTGCCAGCAGCTTGGCTAGCGGGGGGGCCTCCAATGAGCAGTTCTTC | CASSLASGGASNEQFF
TRBJ2-1 | TRBV7-2 | . | TRBD1 | TGTGCCAGCAGCTTATGGGAACAGGGGGTGGGTGAGCAGTTCTTC | CASSLWEQGVGEQFF
TRBJ1-5 | TRBV5-5 | few | . | TGTGCCAGCAGCTTGGGAGGGGGAGATCAGCCCCAGCATTTT | CASSLGGGDQPQHF
TRBJ1-1 | TRBV6-5 | few | . | TGTGCCAGCAGTTACGACGCGGGTATGAACACTGAAGCTTTCTTT | CASSYDAGMNTEAFF
TRBJ2-7 | TRBV27 | . | . | TGTGCCAGCAGTTTATCAGGGACACTTTCCTACGAGCAGTACTTC | CASSLSGTLSYEQYF
TRBJ1-1 | TRBV30 | . | . | TGTGCCTGGGCCGCCGGGTTTCGGGGGGCCATGACGAACACTGAAGCTTTCTTT | CAWAAGFRGAMTNTEAFF
TRBJ1-2 | TRBV6-5 | . | . | TGTGCCAGCAGTTACTCAACGGGATATGGCTACACCTTC | CASSYSTGYGYTF
TRBJ2-1 | TRBV4-2 | once | . | TGTGCCAGCAGCCTTAAAGGAGGCGATGAGCAGTTCTTC | CASSLKGGDEQFF
TRBJ1-6 | TRBV28 | once | . | TGTGCCACAGACGCGCGGGGAGGAAATTCACCCCTCCACTTT | CATDARGGNSPLHF
TRBJ1-1 | TRBV10-3 | . | . | TGTGCCCCCGCCAGGCAGCACACTGAAGCTTTCTTT | CAPARQHTEAFF
TRBJ2-7 | TRBV27 | . | . | TGTGCCAGCAGTTTACGGCGGGGTTACGAGCAGTACTTC | CASSLRRGYEQYF
TRBJ1-5 | TRBV19 | . | . | TGTGCCAGTAGTATAGAGGCAGGCAATCAGCCCCAGCATTTT | CASSIEAGNQPQHF